Reported below is one TCR beta chain. What it binds is unknown. This entry comes from a study of blood T cells in healthy people across ages. A second PCR of about 6 to 12 cycles used a sample-barcoded 5' primer and a J-beta primer mix. Sequencing of every sample gave 3 million or more CDR3-containing paired-end reads. TCRdb called the 5' RACE reads again in MiXCR, with one record for every CDR3 protein. The table has some 670,000 distinct CDR3 sequences, around 50% seen once. Trimming took off 0 bases at V and 1 base at J, with 9 bases between the two ends. CDR3 length equals 15 residues. The germline gives CDR1 MNHEY, CDR2 SVGEGT. The donors, healthy Caucasians from Russia, were aged roughly 6 to 90. Study findings and constraints: Long-lived donors carried more naive CD4+ cells and greater diversity than aged donors. It was held that the diversity estimates obtained from one million T cells were underestimates.

Sequences were obtained from blood. This TCR came from a woman older than 75 in good health. The chain has TRBV6-2 or TRBV6-3 and TRBJ1-1; D call uncertain. The CDR3 DNA is TGTGCCAGCAGTTACTCGAATTTACCGAACACTGAAGCTTTCTTT. Its protein product is CASSYSNLPNTEAFF.